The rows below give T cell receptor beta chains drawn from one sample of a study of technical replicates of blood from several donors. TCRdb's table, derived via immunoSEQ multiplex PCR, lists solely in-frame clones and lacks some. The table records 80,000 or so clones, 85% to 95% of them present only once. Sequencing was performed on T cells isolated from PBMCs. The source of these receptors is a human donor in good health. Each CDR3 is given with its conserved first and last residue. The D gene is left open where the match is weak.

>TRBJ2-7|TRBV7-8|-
TGTGCCAGCAGCCCCGGGGACACCCACTACGAGCAGTACTTC
CASSPGDTHYEQYF
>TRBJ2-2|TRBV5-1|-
TGCGCCAGCAGCTTAGGGACAACAGGGACCGGGGAGCTGTTTTTT
CASSLGTTGTGELFF
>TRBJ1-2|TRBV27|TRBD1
TGTGCCAGCAGTCGGGACAGTCTCTATGGCTACACCTTC
CASSRDSLYGYTF
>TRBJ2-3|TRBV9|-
TGTGCCAGCAGCGTAGGACGGGCGGACTCTTCAGATACGCAGTATTTT
CASSVGRADSSDTQYF
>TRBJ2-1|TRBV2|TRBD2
TGTGCCAGCCGATTGACTAGCTACCGTGAGCAGTTCTTC
CASRLTSYREQFF
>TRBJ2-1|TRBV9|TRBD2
TGTGCCAGCAGCGTATATTGGGAGGGCCGGGATGAGCAGTTCTTC
CASSVYWEGRDEQFF
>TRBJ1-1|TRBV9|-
TGTGCCAGCAGCGTAGCCGGGAACACTGAAGCTTTCTTT
CASSVAGNTEAFF
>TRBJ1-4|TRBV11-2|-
TGTGCCAGCAGCTTAGCAGTACCGGGAGGGATTAATGAAAAACTGTTTTTT
CASSLAVPGGINEKLFF
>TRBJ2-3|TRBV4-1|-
TGCGCCTCCCTGGCGGGCACAGATACGCAGTATTTT
CASLAGTDTQYF
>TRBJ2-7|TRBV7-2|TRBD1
TGTGCCAGCAGCTCCCAGACAGGGGCCTCCTACGAGCAGTACTTC
CASSSQTGASYEQYF
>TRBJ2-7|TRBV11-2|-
TGTGCCAGCAGCTTAGAAGCGGAGAGCTCCTACGAGCAGTACTTC
CASSLEAESSYEQYF
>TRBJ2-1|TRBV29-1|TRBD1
TGCAGCGTTGAAGATAACAGGGGGAAAAGCAATGAGCAGTTCTTC
CSVEDNRGKSNEQFF
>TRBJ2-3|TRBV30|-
TGTGCCTGGAGTGTAGGGGGCGGGGCAGATACGCAGTATTTT
CAWSVGGGADTQYF
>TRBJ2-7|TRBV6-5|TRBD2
TGTGCCAGCAGCCAGCGGGAGGAAACCTACGAGCAGTACTTC
CASSQREETYEQYF